These 26 T cell receptor beta chains were sequenced from one sample in a study of T cell responses to AZD1222 COVID-19 vaccine. The assay was immunoSEQ multiplex PCR, and TCRdb's table has in-frame clones only and misses some. Found here are roughly 150,000 clones, 75% to 95% of them singletons; the top ten hold approximately 1.8%. The sequenced sample was peripheral blood, obtained on day 0 of AZD1222 vaccination. These receptors originate from an adult in good health.

This chain connects TRBV24-1 to TRBJ2-1; 9 nucleotides agree with TRBD1. Germline CDR1 and CDR2: KGHDR and SFDVKD. The CDR3 totals 17 residues. V shed 0 bases and J 3 bases; nucleotides not matched to a gene: 5. CDR3 DNA sequence: TGTGCCACCAGTGATTTGGGGGCGGGACAGGGCTACAATGAGCAGTTCTTC. Translating gives CATSDLGAGQGYNEQFF.

This chain uses TRBV14 with TRBJ1-6; TRBD1 matches at 9 bases. This CDR3 spans 17 amino acids. With 3 bases clipped from V and 1 base from J, the junction kept 4 bases outside the gene matches. Per the germline V gene, CDR1 is SGHDN and CDR2 is FVKESK. The CDR3 region has the DNA TGTGCCAGCAGCCAGTCACAGGGGGCTTCCTATAATTCACCCCTCCACTTT. Its translation: CASSQSQGASYNSPLHF.

J is TRBJ2-7 and V is TRBV9; D might be TRBD1 (6 bases). V was clipped by 0 bases and J by 2 bases, with 9 bases between them. The germline gives CDR1 SGDLS, CDR2 YYNGEE. The CDR3 length is 14 residues. The chain's CDR3 is CASSVAPGAYEQYF. CDR3 in DNA: TGTGCCAGCAGCGTAGCGCCAGGGGCCTACGAGCAGTACTTC. Filled out from reference TRBV9 and TRBJ2-7, the complete variable domain reads DSGVTQTPKHLITATGQRVTLRCSPRSGDLSVYWYQQSLDQGLQFLIQYYNGEERAKGNILERFSAQQFPDLHSELNLSSLELGDSALYFCASSVAPGAYEQYFGPGTRLTVT.

This rearrangement joins TRBV10-3 to TRBJ1-1; 7 nucleotides align to TRBD1. The CDR3 covers 14 residues. CDR1 is ENHRY and CDR2 is SYGVKD in the germline V gene. Trimming removed 0 bases from V and 10 bases from J; junction bases left unmatched: 8. CDR3 DNA: TGTGCCATCAGTGAGTCGAAGAAAGGGGGCAGAGCTTTCTTT. This gives the protein CAISESKKGGRAFF.

The rearrangement joins TRBV2 to TRBJ1-1; no clear D. The CDR3 is 14 residues long. Germline V gene data show CDR1 as SNHLY and CDR2 as FYNNEI. V was pared by 3 bases and J by 4 bases, with 12 bases between. The CDR3 spells CASSEEGLSTEAFF. The CDR3 DNA sequence: TGTGCCAGCAGTGAGGAGGGTTTGAGCACTGAAGCTTTCTTT.

The J gene is TRBJ1-2, the V gene TRBV28; weak D call: TRBD1 (5 bases). Germline lookup yields CDR1 MDHEN and CDR2 SYDVKM. This CDR3 is built from 14 residues. Trimming cost V 6 bases and J 0 bases, with 11 bases left between them. As DNA, the CDR3 is TGTGCCAGCAGCGTCGGGACGGCTAACTATGGCTACACCTTC. This gives the protein CASSVGTANYGYTF.

The rearrangement uses TRBV2 and TRBJ1-6, with TRBD1 as a possible D gene (6 bases). This CDR3 spans 14 amino acids. V was trimmed by 7 bases and J by 10 bases, leaving 17 bases between them. Germline CDR1 reads SNHLY; CDR2 reads FYNNEI. The CDR3 region has the DNA TGTGCCAGCATCTTGACAGGAAAGGGATCACCCCTCCACTTT. Protein sequence: CASILTGKGSPLHF.

This chain uses TRBV7-3 with TRBJ2-1; D is ambiguous. Between the trimmed V and J ends, which lost 3 bases and 6 bases, there was a span of 18 bases. The CDR3 is made up of 16 amino acids. Germline V gives CDR1 SGHTA, CDR2 FQGTGA. This chain's CDR3 is CASSFNRIPGANEQFF. The CDR3 region has the DNA TGTGCCAGCAGCTTCAACCGCATCCCCGGTGCCAATGAGCAGTTCTTC.

The table lists this clone with a count of one. The chain employs TRBV7-3 and TRBJ2-1; maybe TRBD1 (5 bases). V was shortened by 2 bases and J by 3 bases, with 11 bases between the two germline ends. The CDR3 loop spans 15 amino acids. The V gene's germline CDR1 is SGHTA and CDR2 FQGTGA. The CDR3 DNA reads as TGTGCCAGCAGCTTAGCGCAGGGCTACTACAATGAGCAGTTCTTC. This encodes CASSLAQGYYNEQFF.

V is TRBV6-5 and J is TRBJ1-3; D is ambiguous. CDR1 is MNHEY, CDR2 SVGAGI, per germline. The CDR3 spans 15 residues. V lost 5 bases and J 0 bases, leaving 11 bases between the germline ends. In nucleotides, the CDR3 is TGTGCCAGCAGTCAGGACGGTTCCTCTGGAAACACCATATATTTT. Residues: CASSQDGSSGNTIYF.

This chain joins TRBV5-8 and TRBJ2-3, with D perhaps TRBD1 or TRBD2 (6 bases each). This CDR3 is 16 amino acids long. In germline, CDR1 is SGHTS, CDR2 YDEGEE. The V end lost 0 bases, the J end lost 2 bases, and 13 bases lay between the germline ends. CDR3 nucleotides: TGTGCCAGCAGCTTGGCCTTAAGGGGGGACACAGATACGCAGTATTTT. Its protein product is CASSLALRGDTDTQYF.

This chain connects TRBV6-5 to TRBJ2-5, with D perhaps given as TRBD1 or TRBD2 (5 bases each). This CDR3 has 16 residues. CDR1 is MNHEY and CDR2 is SVGAGI in the germline V gene. Trimming removed 2 bases at V and 4 bases at J, with 17 bases between. This CDR3 reads CASSYGAQRGLETQYF. Written as DNA, the CDR3 is TGTGCCAGCAGTTACGGGGCACAGAGGGGTCTAGAGACCCAGTACTTC.

This clone appeared a single time. The chain has TRBV28 and TRBJ1-2; D unresolved. The CDR3 is 13 residues long. Trimming took off 5 bases at V and 3 bases at J, with 10 bases between the two ends. The germline CDR1 and CDR2 sequences are MDHEN and SYDVKM. The CDR3 DNA follows: TGTGCCAGCAGTCATTCACCGGACTATGGCTACACCTTC. As protein: CASSHSPDYGYTF.

CDR3 in amino acids: CSAKDSGGYTF. The CDR3 bases are TGCAGTGCTAAGGATAGCGGAGGCTACACCTTC. V usage is TRBV20-1 and J usage is TRBJ1-2; D is ambiguous. Germline-derived CDR1 and CDR2 are DFQATT and SNEGSKA (reference sequence). Trimming left V 4 bases short and J 8 bases short, with 11 bases between. This CDR3 has 11 residues.

This clone has a handful of counts. The chain combines TRBV12-3 or TRBV12-4 with TRBJ1-2; no clear D. Trimming pared 1 base from V and 5 bases from J, leaving 5 bases between. The CDR3 is made up of 12 amino acids. The CDR3 DNA reads TGTGCCAGCAGTTTAGTCAGTTATGGCTACACCTTC. Protein: CASSLVSYGYTF.

This rearrangement joins TRBV13 to TRBJ2-4; D is perhaps TRBD2 (5 bases). This CDR3 is built from 15 residues. The V end was cut by 2 bases, the J end by 5 bases, with 13 bases between. Germline lookup yields CDR1 PRHDT and CDR2 FYEKMQ (reference sequence). The CDR3 loop is CASSLQPRGENIQYF. For the CDR3, the DNA is TGTGCCAGCAGCTTACAGCCCCGGGGAGAAAACATTCAGTACTTC.

This chain links TRBV5-4 with TRBJ1-1; maybe TRBD1 (5 bases). The CDR3 runs 14 residues. The germline V gene encodes CDR1 SGHNT and CDR2 YYREEE (reference sequence). The V gene lost 4 bases and the J gene lost 5 bases, with 15 bases spanning the gap. CDR3 sequence (DNA): TGTGCCAGCAGCCCTACGGGGCGTCGGACTGAAGCTTTCTTT. Residues: CASSPTGRRTEAFF.

The V gene is TRBV7-8, the J gene TRBJ1-1, with 9 bases identical to TRBD1. The V gene's germline CDR1 is SGHVS and CDR2 FQNEAQ. This CDR3 has 15 amino acids. J lost 6 bases, V lost 3 bases, and 8 bases had no gene match. The CDR3 spells CASSFRTGDFAEAFF. The CDR3, as DNA: TGTGCCAGCAGCTTTAGGACAGGGGATTTCGCTGAAGCTTTCTTT.

The V gene is TRBV21-1, the J gene TRBJ1-4; TRBD1 is the table's D call and was not checked against the DNA. TRBV21-1 is recorded as a pseudogene. The CDR3 extends over 17 amino acids. The CDR3 DNA reads as TGTGCCAGCAGCAAAGCCCGACACAGGGGGGATAATGAAAAACTGTTTTTT. Its protein is CASSKARHRGDNEKLFF.

The chain joins TRBV6-5 to TRBJ1-6; 7 bases match TRBD1. CDR1 is MNHEY and CDR2 is SVGAGI in the germline V gene. This CDR3 contains 14 residues. V shed 6 bases, J shed 7 bases, and the junction held 6 bases outside the gene matches. The CDR3 loop reads CASSPRQGNSPLHF. The CDR3 region has the DNA TGTGCCAGCAGCCCCCGACAGGGAAATTCACCCCTCCACTTT.

The chain has TRBV11-2 and TRBJ2-5; D gene unclear. CDR1 and CDR2 from the germline V gene are SGHAT and FQNNGV. CDR3 size: 14 residues. Deletions cut 0 bases from V and 6 bases from J, with 11 bases between. The CDR3, as DNA: TGTGCCAGCAGCTTAGAGACGGTCTCGAAGACCCAGTACTTC. Encoded protein: CASSLETVSKTQYF. The full variable domain, completed using reference TRBV11-2 and TRBJ2-5, is EAGVAQSPRYKIIEKRQSVAFWCNPISGHATLYWYQQILGQGPKLLIQFQNNGVVDDSQLPKDRFSAERLKGVDSTLKIQPAKLEDSAVYLCASSLETVSKTQYFGPGTRLLVL.

V is TRBV7-9 and J is TRBJ2-1; D unclear. Germline CDR1 is SEHNR and CDR2 is FQNEAQ (reference sequence). V lost 3 bases and J 6 bases, leaving 18 bases between the germline ends. The CDR3 totals 16 residues. The CDR3 nucleotides are TGTGCCAGCAGCTTCTCCCCGGGCTCCAACCCCAATGAGCAGTTCTTC. As protein: CASSFSPGSNPNEQFF.

V gene TRBV14 combines with J gene TRBJ2-7; D may be TRBD2 (6 bases). Per the germline V gene, CDR1 is SGHDN and CDR2 is FVKESK. The CDR3 has 13 residues. Trimming took 3 bases from V and 8 from J, leaving 14 bases between them. CDR3 sequence reads: CASSQLRDFQQYF. The DNA for the CDR3 is TGTGCCAGCAGCCAGCTCCGGGACTTCCAGCAGTACTTC.

The genes are TRBV19 and TRBJ1-2; 8 bases agree with TRBD1. The CDR3 loop spans 15 amino acids. Germline assignment: CDR1 LNHDA and CDR2 SQIVND (reference sequence). Unmatched junction bases numbered 6, after V lost 3 bases and J lost 3 bases. The CDR3 spells CASSMGRGLDYGYTF. The DNA of the CDR3 is TGTGCCAGTAGTATGGGCAGGGGGCTAGACTATGGCTACACCTTC.

The genes are TRBV6-6 and TRBJ2-7; D call uncertain. Germline assignment: CDR1 MNHNY and CDR2 SVGAGI (reference sequence). The CDR3 is 13 residues long. V was shortened by 4 bases and J by 2 bases, with 9 bases between the two germline ends. The CDR3 nucleotides read TGTGCCAGCAGTTCCGGCAGCACCTACGAGCAGTACTTC. This codes for CASSSGSTYEQYF.

The chain joins TRBV28 to TRBJ1-5; D is unresolved. Looked up from germline, CDR1 is MDHEN and CDR2 is SYDVKM. This CDR3 is built from 14 residues. Deletions cut 5 bases from V and 4 bases from J, with 12 bases between. CDR3 DNA: TGTGCCAGCAGTCGGATGGGAGAAAATCAGCCCCAGCATTTT. Amino acid sequence: CASSRMGENQPQHF.